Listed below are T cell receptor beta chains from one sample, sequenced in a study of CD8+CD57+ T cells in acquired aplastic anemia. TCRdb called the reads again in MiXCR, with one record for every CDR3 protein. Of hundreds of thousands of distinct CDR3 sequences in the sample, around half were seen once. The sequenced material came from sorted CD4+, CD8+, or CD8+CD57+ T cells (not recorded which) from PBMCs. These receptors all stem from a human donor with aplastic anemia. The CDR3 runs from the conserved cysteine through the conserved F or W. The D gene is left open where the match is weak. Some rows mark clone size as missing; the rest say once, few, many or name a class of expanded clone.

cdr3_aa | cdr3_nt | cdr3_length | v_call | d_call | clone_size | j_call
CASSYSVAEKLFF | TGTGCCAGCAGTTACTCAGTGGCTGAAAAACTGTTTTTT | 13 | TRBV6-2/TRBV6-3 | - | few | TRBJ1-4
CASSLDSANYGYTF | TGTGCCAGCAGCTTAGACAGCGCTAACTATGGCTACACCTTC | 14 | TRBV7-2 | - | many | TRBJ1-2
CASRSIGRSYNEQFF | TGTGCCAGCAGATCAATCGGCCGGAGTTACAATGAGCAGTTCTTC | 15 | TRBV11-2 | - | - | TRBJ2-1
CASSLDREGAYEQYF | TGTGCCAGCAGCCTAGACAGGGAGGGAGCCTACGAGCAGTACTTC | 15 | TRBV7-6 | - | many | TRBJ2-7
CASSGAPTLGYTF | TGTGCCAGCAGTGGGGCTCCTACGTTGGGCTACACCTTC | 13 | TRBV6-5 | - | - | TRBJ1-2
CASLSPGLAAYNEQFF | TGTGCCAGCTTATCTCCGGGACTAGCGGCCTACAATGAGCAGTTCTTC | 16 | TRBV28 | TRBD2 | few | TRBJ2-1
CSVRDEGTEAFF | TGCAGTGTTCGGGATGAAGGGACTGAAGCTTTCTTT | 12 | TRBV20-1 | - | - | TRBJ1-1
CASRIGASGEQFF | TGTGCCAGCAGGATTGGGGCTAGCGGGGAGCAGTTCTTC | 13 | TRBV5-5 | TRBD2 | many | TRBJ2-1
CASSYYAGDEQYF | TGTGCCAGCAGCTATTATGCAGGGGACGAGCAGTACTTC | 13 | TRBV7-9 | - | - | TRBJ2-7
CASSYGSRGEQYF | TGTGCCAGCAGTTACGGGTCCCGTGGCGAGCAGTACTTC | 13 | TRBV6-5 | - | many | TRBJ2-7
CASSLEQVYEKLFF | TGTGCCAGCAGCTTGGAGCAGGTCTATGAAAAACTGTTTTTT | 14 | TRBV7-9 | - | many | TRBJ1-4
CSVPAIAGGYNEQFF | TGCAGCGTTCCAGCGATAGCGGGGGGTTACAATGAGCAGTTCTTC | 15 | TRBV29-1 | TRBD2 | - | TRBJ2-1
CASSQRTGTNEKLFF | TGTGCCAGCAGCCAGCGGACAGGGACTAATGAAAAACTGTTTTTT | 15 | TRBV4-2 | TRBD1 | many | TRBJ1-4
CASSSLGGGPTDTQYF | TGTGCCAGCAGCTCGTTAGGGGGGGGTCCCACAGATACGCAGTATTTT | 16 | TRBV9 | - | many | TRBJ2-3
CASSLEPAGAHGYTF | TGTGCCAGCAGCTTAGAGCCGGCAGGGGCCCATGGCTACACCTTC | 15 | TRBV11-2 | - | many | TRBJ1-2
CASMLAGSYNEQFF | TGTGCCAGCATGCTAGCGGGATCCTACAATGAGCAGTTCTTC | 14 | TRBV27 | TRBD2 | once | TRBJ2-1
CASSVGTVHGYTF | TGTGCCAGCAGCGTAGGGACAGTTCATGGCTACACCTTC | 13 | TRBV9 | - | - | TRBJ1-2
CASSQGDRWDEKLFF | TGCGCCAGCAGCCAAGGGGACAGGTGGGATGAAAAACTGTTTTTT | 15 | TRBV4-3 | TRBD1 | many | TRBJ1-4
CASSPRKIEETQYF | TGTGCCAGCAGCCCGCGAAAAATCGAGGAGACCCAGTACTTC | 14 | TRBV13 | - | many | TRBJ2-5
CASSQDVNAGGEQFF | TGCGCCAGCAGCCAAGACGTGAATGCTGGCGGTGAGCAGTTCTTC | 15 | TRBV4-3 | - | once | TRBJ2-1
CASSRSGLLNTEAFF | TGTGCCAGCAGTAGATCGGGACTTCTGAACACTGAAGCTTTCTTT | 15 | TRBV25-1 | - | - | TRBJ1-1
CSARDLRGGNTEAFF | TGCAGTGCTAGAGATCTCCGGGGGGGGAACACTGAAGCTTTCTTT | 15 | TRBV20-1 | - | few | TRBJ1-1
CSARTGGTNEKLFF | TGCAGTGCAAGGACGGGTGGGACTAATGAAAAACTGTTTTTT | 14 | TRBV20-1 | - | - | TRBJ1-4
CASRKTSGELSEQFF | TGTGCCAGCAGAAAGACTAGCGGGGAGTTGAGTGAGCAGTTCTTC | 15 | TRBV7-9 | TRBD2 | many | TRBJ2-1
CASSETGGWYNSPLHF | TGTGCCAGCAGTGAGACAGGGGGTTGGTATAATTCACCCCTCCACTTT | 16 | TRBV12-3/TRBV12-4 | TRBD1 | - | TRBJ1-6
CSVSQDDLYEQYF | TGCAGCGTTAGTCAGGACGACCTCTACGAGCAGTACTTC | 13 | TRBV29-1 | - | - | TRBJ2-7
CASRMTGASSGNTIYF | TGTGCCAGTAGGATGACAGGGGCAAGCTCTGGAAACACCATATATTTT | 16 | TRBV19 | TRBD1 | - | TRBJ1-3
CASSLALGTEAFF | TGTGCCAGCAGTTTAGCCCTCGGCACTGAAGCTTTCTTT | 13 | TRBV6-6 | - | many | TRBJ1-1
CASSQGLSYNEQFF | TGCGCCAGCAGCCAAGGCTTGAGCTACAATGAGCAGTTCTTC | 14 | TRBV4-3 | - | many | TRBJ2-1
CATSRDFLAGGNSPLHF | TGTGCCACCAGCAGAGATTTTTTGGCAGGGGGGAATTCACCCCTCCACTTT | 17 | TRBV15 | TRBD1 | few | TRBJ1-6
CASSDSQGTSPLHF | TGTGCCAGCAGTGATTCCCAGGGGACTTCACCCCTCCACTTT | 14 | TRBV2 | - | - | TRBJ1-6
CASSSTGLLQETQYF | TGTGCCAGCAGCTCAACGGGACTTTTGCAAGAGACCCAGTACTTC | 15 | TRBV7-8 | - | - | TRBJ2-5
CSAPQQGAFLNTEAFF | TGCAGTGCCCCCCAGCAGGGGGCGTTTTTGAACACTGAAGCTTTCTTT | 16 | TRBV20-1 | TRBD1 | few | TRBJ1-1
CASSPVGYYEQYF | TGTGCCAGCAGCCCCGTCGGCTACTACGAGCAGTACTTC | 13 | TRBV6-6 | - | once | TRBJ2-7
CASSRGQGTTGELFF | TGTGCCAGCAGTAGAGGACAGGGGACCACCGGGGAGCTGTTTTTT | 15 | TRBV12-3/TRBV12-4 | TRBD1 | - | TRBJ2-2
CASGLVTQGVRRGYTF | TGTGCTAGTGGTTTGGTTACACAGGGGGTTCGTCGCGGCTACACCTTC | 16 | TRBV12-5 | TRBD1 | - | TRBJ1-2
CASLDRDSRPYGYTF | TGTGCCAGCTTGGACCGGGACAGCCGACCCTATGGCTACACCTTC | 15 | TRBV28 | TRBD1 | few | TRBJ1-2
CAISKDRLSNQPQHF | TGTGCCATCAGCAAGGACAGGCTTAGCAATCAGCCCCAGCATTTT | 15 | TRBV10-3 | TRBD1 | many | TRBJ1-5
CASSLSLGQGQHF | TGTGCCAGCAGCTTAAGTCTGGGCCAGGGCCAGCATTTT | 13 | TRBV7-2 | - | - | TRBJ1-5